This T cell receptor beta chain was recovered during a study of cytomegalovirus exposure and HLA in healthy donors. With 60 Vbeta and 13 Jbeta primers, the PCR was carried out. Original handling: In a later analysis, approximately 80 million unique TCR beta chains included roughly 11 million shared by two or more donors. This table comes from immunoSEQ multiplex PCR, and its TCRdb copy is limited to in-frame clones, with some not included. V and J calls and clone size are given by that table; D and trimming were obtained from the DNA. The sample shows 180,000 or so clones, 80% of them seen only once. The CDR3 has 11 amino acids. Germline values: CDR1 SQVTM, CDR2 ANQGSEA. Trimming took off 5 bases at V and 6 bases at J, with 10 bases between the two ends. Study-wide results and caveats: It was shown in a later analysis that HLA-associated TCR beta chains were more clonally expanded than other, equally common chains. No immune exposure information besides CMV serostatus was available.

Points on this clone: Its antigen is still unknown.

This sequence was found in a girl between 10 and 17 years old in good health and CMV-seropositive. The chain recombines TRBV29-1 with TRBJ2-5; no reliable D call. The source material was PBMCs. CDR3: CSVTTTKTQYF. Here the CDR3 DNA reads TGCAGCGTTACGACAACGAAGACCCAGTACTTC.